This T cell receptor beta chain was documented in a study of OX40 agonist ivuxolimab in advanced cancers. Study in general: Around 40% of patients had received prior checkpoint inhibitor therapy. General observations from the study: On average, a greater number of expanded clones characterised CD8+ T cells relative to CD4+. Clones of CD4+ and CD8+ blood T cells grew by week 6 at doses of 0.1 to 3.0 mg/kg.

Sampling times: baseline, cycle 4 day 1, cycle 7 day 1. Produced via immunoSEQ multiplex PCR; TCRdb's table is partial and in-frame only. The sample carries around 40,000 clones, approximately 84% recorded once. As to this clone: Antigen: not known.

The germline CDR1 and CDR2 sequences are SGDLS and YYNGEE. The V segment lost 4 bases and the J segment 3 bases; nucleotides outside the gene matches: 7. CDR3 size: 15 residues. This chain joins TRBV9 and TRBJ2-3; TRBD2 matches 8 bases. The TCR comes from an adult with an advanced solid tumor such as melanoma, head and neck, liver or kidney cancer. The specimen was CD4+ or CD8+ T cells sorted from blood, collected in a trial of the OX40 agonist ivuxolimab. The chain's CDR3 is CASSPIAGITDTQYF. CDR3 DNA sequence: TGTGCCAGCAGCCCAATAGCGGGAATAACAGATACGCAGTATTTT.